The sample holds many counts of the clone carrying this T cell receptor (beta chain). The data belong to a study of T cells in Graves' hyperthyroidism and ophthalmopathy. Trimming stripped 7 bases from V and 10 bases from J, with 20 bases between. This CDR3 has 14 amino acids. Germline values: CDR1 SNHLY, CDR2 FYNNEI. Using RNA transcripts as the source, TCR beta CDR3 regions were amplified. TCR CDR3 regions were first amplified by RT-PCR with HTBI primers. TCRdb processed the multiplex PCR reads anew with MiXCR; each CDR3 protein has one entry. This table has just over 550,000 distinct CDR3 sequences, approximately 44% appearing once. Exclusion followed for patients with uncontrolled infection, other autoimmune disease, pregnancy or lactation.

Sequencing used peripheral blood or thyroid tissue (not recorded which). The sequence came from a woman under 30 with Graves' hyperthyroidism. The V and J genes are TRBV2 and TRBJ1-5; unclear D gene. CDR3 sequence (DNA): TGTGCCAGCAAACCTTGGAGCGACCTCCAACCCCAGCATTTT. Its protein product is CASKPWSDLQPQHF.